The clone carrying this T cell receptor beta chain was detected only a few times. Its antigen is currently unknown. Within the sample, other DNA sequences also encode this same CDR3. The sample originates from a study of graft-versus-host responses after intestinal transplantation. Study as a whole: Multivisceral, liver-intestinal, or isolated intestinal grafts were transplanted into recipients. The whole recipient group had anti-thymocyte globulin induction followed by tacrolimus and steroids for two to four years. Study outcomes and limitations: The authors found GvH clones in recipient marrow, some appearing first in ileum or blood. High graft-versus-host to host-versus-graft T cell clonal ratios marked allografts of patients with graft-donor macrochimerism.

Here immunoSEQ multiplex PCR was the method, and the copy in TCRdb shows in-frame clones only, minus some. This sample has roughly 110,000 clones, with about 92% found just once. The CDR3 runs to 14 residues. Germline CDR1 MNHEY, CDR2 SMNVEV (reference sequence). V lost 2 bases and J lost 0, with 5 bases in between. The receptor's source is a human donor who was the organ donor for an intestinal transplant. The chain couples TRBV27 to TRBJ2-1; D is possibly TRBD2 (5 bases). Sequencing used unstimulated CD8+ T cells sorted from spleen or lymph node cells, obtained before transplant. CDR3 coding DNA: TGTGCCAGCAGTTTAGCGGGCTCCTACAATGAGCAGTTCTTC. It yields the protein CASSLAGSYNEQFF.